This record concerns one T cell receptor beta chain sequence. Its antigen is not known. This sample was taken from a study of cytomegalovirus exposure and HLA in healthy donors. On the study more broadly: For the approximately 400 genotyped donors, roughly 80% fell within the Caucasian-associated ancestry cluster.

The study, taken as a whole, reports: A later analysis found most CMV-associated TCR beta chains apparently HLA-restricted. Confirmation in vitro established that a few CMV-associated chains were specific for CMV antigens. Researchers reported in a later analysis that a missense DCLRE1C variant was tied to TCR beta V- and J-gene trimming.

This PCR relied on a set of 60 Vbeta primers and 13 Jbeta primers. The protocol was immunoSEQ multiplex PCR, while the TCRdb copy is restricted to in-frame clones and leaves out a portion. The profile shows some 200,000 clones, about four fifths of them singletons. Sequencing used PBMCs. This TCR derives from a woman between 45 and 60 years old in good health and CMV-seropositive.

The CDR3 reads CASSVARSSYEQYF. CDR3 nucleotides: TGTGCCAGCAGTGTCGCACGGAGCTCCTACGAGCAGTACTTC. V and J are TRBV6-1 and TRBJ2-7; D not certain. Trimming took off 4 bases at V and 0 bases at J, with 10 bases between the two ends. The length of the CDR3 is 14 residues. CDR1 is MNHNS, CDR2 SASEGT, per germline.